This passage covers 16 T cell receptor beta chains from one sample sequenced in a study of blood T cells in healthy people across ages. Sample-barcoded 5' priming and a J-beta primer mix drove a second PCR of about 7 to 12 cycles. TCRdb recomputed calls from the 5' RACE reads with MiXCR, one row per CDR3 protein. Among about 1.5 million distinct CDR3 sequences listed, 35% to 45% were seen once. The sample taken for sequencing was blood. The source is a woman between 18 and 29 years old in good health.

In this sample, this clonotype turned up a few times. The chain employs TRBV21-1 and TRBJ2-3; TRBD2 is taken as the D call from the table, unchecked against the DNA. TRBV21-1 is labeled a pseudogene. The CDR3 spans 18 residues. The CDR3 reads CASSKASRLALRTDTQYF. CDR3 in DNA: TGTGCCAGCAGCAAAGCGTCCCGACTAGCGTTGCGCACAGATACGCAGTATTTT.

This clonotype was detected only a few times. This chain connects TRBV25-1 to TRBJ1-2; TRBD1 might be the D (5 bases). CDR1 and CDR2 from the germline V gene are MGHDK and SYGVNS. CDR3 length: 17 residues. Trimming took 3 bases from V and 4 from J, leaving 21 bases between them. The CDR3 DNA sequence: TGTGCCAGCAGTGATACCACTTCAGGGACCCCAGGCTATGGCTACACCTTC. Encoded protein: CASSDTTSGTPGYGYTF.

V gene TRBV7-9 combines with J gene TRBJ2-5, with 7 bases aligning to TRBD2. Germline V gene lookup returns CDR1 SEHNR and CDR2 FQNEAQ (reference sequence). V was pared by 1 base and J by 11 bases, with 7 bases of the junction left unmatched. The CDR3 extends over 13 amino acids. The DNA of the CDR3 is TGTGCCAGCAGCTTAGTGCCCCTGCGGGAGCAGTACTTC. This gives the protein CASSLVPLREQYF.

A few counts support this clonotype. The chain uses TRBV27 and TRBJ1-5, with no clear D. The germline V and J ends were trimmed by 1 base and 6 bases, with 13 bases remaining between them. The germline CDR1 and CDR2 sequences are MNHEY and SMNVEV (reference sequence). The CDR3 contains 15 residues. The CDR3 DNA sequence: TGTGCCAGCAGTTTATATTGGGGAAGAGGTCAGCCCCAGCATTTT. It yields the protein CASSLYWGRGQPQHF.

This clonotype turned up a few times. V is TRBV6-5 and J is TRBJ2-5, with a possible D match to TRBD1 (6 bases). The CDR3 is 13 amino acids. V lost 6 bases, J lost 1 base, and 9 bases lay in between. CDR1 and CDR2 (germline): MNHEY, SVGAGI. DNA for the CDR3: TGTGCCAGCAGGGACAGTATCCAAGAGACCCAGTACTTC. It encodes CASRDSIQETQYF.

The J gene is TRBJ1-1, the V gene TRBV3-1; D unclear. CDR3 size: 14 residues. The germline V and J ends were trimmed by 0 bases and 1 base, with 6 bases remaining between them. The germline gives CDR1 LGHDT, CDR2 YNNKEL (reference sequence). This chain's CDR3 is CASSQEGTNTEAFF. Written as DNA, the CDR3 is TGTGCCAGCAGCCAAGAAGGTACGAACACTGAAGCTTTCTTT.

This clonotype was found once. One end of the junction fails to match germline, which may point to a read error. This chain joins TRBV18 and TRBJ2-1, with TRBD1 matching 9 bases. Germline values: CDR1 KGHSH, CDR2 LQKENI. The CDR3 has 15 amino acids. This CDR3 is CTSSPPGQGYNEQFF. DNA of the CDR3: TGTACCAGCTCACCACCGGGACAGGGCTACAATGAGCAGTTCTTC.

This clonotype was seen a handful of times. The chain carries TRBV7-9 and TRBJ2-1; tentatively, D is TRBD2 (6 bases). Trimming removed 8 bases from V and 8 bases from J, with 13 bases in between. The V gene's germline CDR1 is SEHNR and CDR2 FQNEAQ (reference sequence). The CDR3 has 12 amino acids. The DNA of the CDR3 is TGTGCCAGCTCCCGGGACTCCGATGAGCAGTTCTTC. As protein: CASSRDSDEQFF.

This clonotype was seen a handful of times. The V and J genes are TRBV10-3 and TRBJ2-7; 9 nucleotides align to TRBD2. Germline CDR1 reads ENHRY; CDR2 reads SYGVKD. The V gene end was trimmed by 2 bases and the J gene end by 1 base; junction bases not matched to a gene: 3. The CDR3 loop spans 15 amino acids. The CDR3, as DNA: TGTGCCATCAGTGAGAGGACTAGCGAGTCCTACGAGCAGTACTTC. Protein sequence: CAISERTSESYEQYF.

V is TRBV20-1 and J is TRBJ1-5; the D gene is possibly TRBD1 (5 bases). V lost 5 bases, J lost 2 bases, and 19 bases lay in between. CDR1 and CDR2 (germline): DFQATT, SNEGSKA (reference sequence). CDR3 length equals 16 residues. Here the CDR3 reads CSAGAGGRRGNQPQHF. The DNA of the CDR3 is TGCAGTGCTGGTGCCGGGGGTCGGAGGGGCAATCAGCCCCAGCATTTT.

V usage is TRBV25-1 and J usage is TRBJ2-1; tentative D call: TRBD2 (6 bases). Looked up from germline, CDR1 is MGHDK and CDR2 is SYGVNS. V shed 7 bases and J shed 7 bases, with 11 bases lying between them. The CDR3 consists of 12 residues. The CDR3 spells CASTWGGNEQFF. DNA for the CDR3: TGTGCCAGCACTTGGGGAGGAAATGAGCAGTTCTTC.

This clonotype occurred once. One end of the junction varies from germline; a read error may be responsible. The V call is TRBV6-2 or TRBV6-3, the J call TRBJ2-1; 8 nucleotides line up with TRBD2. The CDR3 covers 16 residues. Germline assignment: CDR1 MNHEY and CDR2 SVGEGT. The CDR3 protein is CACSFPLSGRGDEQFF. The CDR3 coding sequence is TGTGCCTGCAGTTTTCCCTTGAGCGGGAGAGGCGATGAGCAGTTCTTC.

The chain is built from TRBV6-1 and TRBJ1-5; tentative D call: TRBD1 (5 bases). CDR1 is MNHNS, CDR2 SASEGT, per germline. V was shortened by 3 bases and J by 1 base, with 13 bases between the two germline ends. The CDR3 has 16 amino acids. The CDR3 sequence: CASSEWGSLSNQPQHF. The CDR3 DNA reads TGTGCCAGCAGTGAGTGGGGGAGTCTGAGCAATCAGCCCCAGCATTTT.

This clonotype has a handful of counts. J is TRBJ2-1 and V is TRBV29-1, with TRBD2 matching over 9 bases. V trimming: 6 bases; J trimming: 3 bases; junction bases outside the gene matches: 3. Germline assignment: CDR1 SQVTM and CDR2 ANQGSEA. The CDR3 sequence is 13 residues long. The DNA for the CDR3 is TGCAGCGTCCGACTAGCGGTCTACAATGAGCAGTTCTTC. This translates into CSVRLAVYNEQFF.

V gene TRBV20-1 combines with J gene TRBJ2-7; D not certain. CDR3 length: 13 amino acids. CDR1 and CDR2 from the germline V gene are DFQATT and SNEGSKA (reference sequence). V shed 5 bases and J shed 3 bases, with 14 bases lying between them. In DNA form, the CDR3 reads TGCAGTGCTTTTAGGACCGAAAGCTACGAGCAGTACTTC. The encoded protein is CSAFRTESYEQYF.

In DNA form, the CDR3 reads TGCGCCAGCAGCTATCAGGACAGAGATACGCAGTATTTT. Translated, it gives CASSYQDRDTQYF. The chain carries TRBV5-1 and TRBJ2-3; D perhaps matches TRBD1 (6 bases). Looked up from germline, CDR1 is SGHRS and CDR2 is YFSETQ. The CDR3 covers 13 residues. Deletions cut 3 bases from V and 5 bases from J, with 10 bases between.